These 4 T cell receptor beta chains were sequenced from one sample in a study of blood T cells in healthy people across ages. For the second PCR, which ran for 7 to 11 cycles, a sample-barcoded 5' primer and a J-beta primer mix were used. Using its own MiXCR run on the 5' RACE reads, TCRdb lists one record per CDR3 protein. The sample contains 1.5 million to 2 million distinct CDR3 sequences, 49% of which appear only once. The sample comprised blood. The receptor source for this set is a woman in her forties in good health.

The CDR3 DNA follows: TGCAGTGCTAGTCGACAGGGCTCCCTTTCCAATCAGCCCCAGCATTTT. Translating gives CSASRQGSLSNQPQHF. The V and J genes are TRBV20-1 and TRBJ1-5, with 7 bases aligning to TRBD1. The germline gives CDR1 DFQATT, CDR2 SNEGSKA (reference sequence). Germline trimming cut 3 bases from V and 3 bases from J; bases unmatched to any gene: 11. The CDR3 totals 16 residues.

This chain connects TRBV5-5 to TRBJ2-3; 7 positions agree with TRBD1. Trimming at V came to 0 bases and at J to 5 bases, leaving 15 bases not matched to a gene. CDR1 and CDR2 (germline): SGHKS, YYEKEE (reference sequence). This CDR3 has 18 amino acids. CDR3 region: CASSLGLTGRVGVDTQYF. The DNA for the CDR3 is TGTGCCAGCAGCTTGGGCCTGACAGGGAGAGTAGGAGTAGATACGCAGTATTTT.

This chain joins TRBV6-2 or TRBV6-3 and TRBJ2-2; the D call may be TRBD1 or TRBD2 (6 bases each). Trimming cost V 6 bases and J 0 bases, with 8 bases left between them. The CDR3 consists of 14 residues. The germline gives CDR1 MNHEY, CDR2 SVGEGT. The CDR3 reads CASRRGANTGELFF. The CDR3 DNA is TGTGCCAGCAGAAGGGGGGCGAACACCGGGGAGCTGTTTTTT.

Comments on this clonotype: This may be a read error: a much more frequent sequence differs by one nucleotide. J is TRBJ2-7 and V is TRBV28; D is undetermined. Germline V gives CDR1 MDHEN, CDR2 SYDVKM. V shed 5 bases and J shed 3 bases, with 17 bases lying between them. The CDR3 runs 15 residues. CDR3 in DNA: TGTGCCAGCAGTCCGAATGGCGCAGTAGTCTACGAGCAGTACTTC. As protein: CASSPNGAVVYEQYF.